This T cell receptor (beta chain) was profiled in a study of beta chain features in type 1 diabetes. Overall study results and limits: For Type 1 diabetes patients, all four CD4+ subsets carried TCRB CDR3s that were moderately but significantly shorter. Among patients, naive, central memory and Treg TCRB repertoires appeared more similar than among healthy donors.

This CDR3 contains 15 residues. Germline V CDR1 and CDR2: MNHEY, SVGAGI. Trimming shortened V by 3 bases and J by 2 bases, and 14 bases separated the two germline ends. Sorted CD4+ subsets: naive, central memory, regulatory, stem cell-like memory (CD45RO/CCR7/CD25/CD127/CD95/CD27 panel). Every bit of the isolated RNA underwent reverse transcription, so sequencing read expressed TCRB transcripts. Data came from immunoSEQ multiplex PCR; TCRdb stores just in-frame clones and leaves some out. Here the sample spans about 250,000 clones, 11% being singletons. A word on this clone: Its antigen remains unidentified.

This chain joins TRBV6-5 and TRBJ2-7, with D possibly matching TRBD1 (6 bases). This receptor was identified in a young man with type 1 diabetes. Input material: naive CD4+ T cells from blood. In nucleotides, the CDR3 is TGTGCCAGCAGTTATCAGACAGGCTCGCCCTACGAGCAGTACTTC. Its protein is CASSYQTGSPYEQYF.